This entry concerns a single T cell receptor beta chain. Its antigen is not known. TCRdb re-derived calls from the RT-PCR reads in MiXCR, one entry per CDR3 protein. The data show under 750,000 distinct CDR3 sequences, approximately 10% seen once. With V trimmed by 0 bases and J by 6 bases, 1 base remained unmatched. CDR3 length: 14 residues. From germline, CDR1 is SGHTA and CDR2 FQGNSA. This entry belongs to a study of response to subunit inactivated influenza vaccine. Study conclusions and caveats: Every seasonal influenza vaccination brings in few new T cells, the authors suggested.

The starting material was PBMCs from blood, obtained on the day of vaccination. The receptor comes from a man aged 50 or older who received an inactivated influenza vaccine. J is TRBJ2-1 and V is TRBV7-2; TRBD2 agrees at 8 bases. The CDR3 DNA reads TGTGCCAGCAGCTTAGCCGGGAGGGCCAATGAGCAGTTCTTC. Translation: CASSLAGRANEQFF.